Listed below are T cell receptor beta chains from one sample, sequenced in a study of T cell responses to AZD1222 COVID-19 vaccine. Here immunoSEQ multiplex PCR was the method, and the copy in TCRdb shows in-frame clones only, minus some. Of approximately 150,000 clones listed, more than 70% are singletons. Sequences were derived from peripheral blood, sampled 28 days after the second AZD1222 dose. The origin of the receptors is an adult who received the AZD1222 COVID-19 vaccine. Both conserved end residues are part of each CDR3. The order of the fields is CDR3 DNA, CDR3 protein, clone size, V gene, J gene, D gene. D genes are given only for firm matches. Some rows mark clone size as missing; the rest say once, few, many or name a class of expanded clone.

CDR3nt: TGTGCCAGCAGCTTAGTTGTTGTTACCGAGCAGTACTTC
CDR3aa: CASSLVVVTEQYF
abundance: NA
v_gene: TRBV11-2
j_gene: TRBJ2-7
d_gene: NA

CDR3nt: TGTGCCACTTCTCGGGCGGGGCCCTCCTACAATGAGCAGTTCTTC
CDR3aa: CATSRAGPSYNEQFF
abundance: NA
v_gene: TRBV2
j_gene: TRBJ2-1
d_gene: NA

CDR3nt: TGTGCCAGCACCCAAAAGTGGGGTCTGGGCAATCAGCCCCAGCATTTT
CDR3aa: CASTQKWGLGNQPQHF
abundance: NA
v_gene: TRBV28
j_gene: TRBJ1-5
d_gene: NA

CDR3nt: TGTGCCAGCAGTGAAGCAGGGGCTAGCGGGCCGTTCACAGATACGCAGTATTTT
CDR3aa: CASSEAGASGPFTDTQYF
abundance: NA
v_gene: TRBV6-1
j_gene: TRBJ2-3
d_gene: TRBD2

CDR3nt: TGCAGTGCTAGTGAACAGGGGATTTTGATCGGAGAAGCTTTCTTT
CDR3aa: CSASEQGILIGEAFF
abundance: NA
v_gene: TRBV20-1
j_gene: TRBJ1-1
d_gene: TRBD1

CDR3nt: TGTGCCAGCAGCCAAGACTCTGAAGCTTTCTTT
CDR3aa: CASSQDSEAFF
abundance: NA
v_gene: TRBV3-1/TRBV3-2
j_gene: TRBJ1-1
d_gene: NA

CDR3nt: TGCGCCAGCGGGGGAAGAGGGGATAACACTGAAGCTTTCTTT
CDR3aa: CASGGRGDNTEAFF
abundance: NA
v_gene: TRBV5-1
j_gene: TRBJ1-1
d_gene: NA

CDR3nt: TGTGCCAGCAGTTTCTTGAACAACGTCCTGACTTTC
CDR3aa: CASSFLNNVLTF
abundance: NA
v_gene: TRBV3-1/TRBV3-2
j_gene: TRBJ2-6
d_gene: NA

CDR3nt: TGTGCCAGCAGCACCACGGGGCGGGCGACGTCCTTCTATGGCTACACCTTC
CDR3aa: CASSTTGRATSFYGYTF
abundance: NA
v_gene: TRBV5-4
j_gene: TRBJ1-2
d_gene: NA

CDR3nt: TGTGCCAGCAGCCAAACTGGGGCCAACGTCCTGACTTTC
CDR3aa: CASSQTGANVLTF
abundance: few
v_gene: TRBV3-1/TRBV3-2
j_gene: TRBJ2-6
d_gene: NA

CDR3nt: TGTGCCAGCAGGCGGACGGACTACCTATTAGGCTACACCTTC
CDR3aa: CASRRTDYLLGYTF
abundance: few
v_gene: TRBV2
j_gene: TRBJ1-2
d_gene: NA

CDR3nt: TGTGCCAGCGAGCGTTCAGATACGCAGTATTTT
CDR3aa: CASERSDTQYF
abundance: NA
v_gene: TRBV3-1/TRBV3-2
j_gene: TRBJ2-3
d_gene: NA

CDR3nt: TGTGCCAGCAGCTTAGGTACAGGGCAGGGCGGCTACACCTTC
CDR3aa: CASSLGTGQGGYTF
abundance: NA
v_gene: TRBV7-9
j_gene: TRBJ1-2
d_gene: NA

CDR3nt: TGTGCCAGCAGCCCAGGACAGGTTAATTCACCCCTCCACTTT
CDR3aa: CASSPGQVNSPLHF
abundance: NA
v_gene: TRBV4-2
j_gene: TRBJ1-6
d_gene: TRBD1

CDR3nt: TGTGCCAGCAGCCTAACACAGGGTGAGGCTTTCTTT
CDR3aa: CASSLTQGEAFF
abundance: NA
v_gene: TRBV3-1/TRBV3-2
j_gene: TRBJ1-1
d_gene: NA

CDR3nt: TGTGCCACCCAACCTGGGACGGACTATGGCTACACCTTC
CDR3aa: CATQPGTDYGYTF
abundance: NA
v_gene: TRBV7-9
j_gene: TRBJ1-2
d_gene: NA

CDR3nt: TGCGCCAGCAGTCAATCGAGACAGATGATAACTGGAAACACCATATATTTT
CDR3aa: CASSQSRQMITGNTIYF
abundance: NA
v_gene: TRBV23-1
j_gene: TRBJ1-3
d_gene: NA

CDR3nt: TGTGCCAGCAGCTTGGAGGTAGGGGGTTATAATTCACCCCTCCACTTT
CDR3aa: CASSLEVGGYNSPLHF
abundance: NA
v_gene: TRBV5-6
j_gene: TRBJ1-6
d_gene: NA

CDR3nt: TGCGCCAGCAGCACGCAAACAGGGGGGTCGGACTATGGCTACACCTTC
CDR3aa: CASSTQTGGSDYGYTF
abundance: NA
v_gene: TRBV5-1
j_gene: TRBJ1-2
d_gene: TRBD1

CDR3nt: TGCGCCAGCAGCGGGACAGGGGCCATGGTGAACACTGAAGCTTTCTTT
CDR3aa: CASSGTGAMVNTEAFF
abundance: NA
v_gene: TRBV5-1
j_gene: TRBJ1-1
d_gene: TRBD1

CDR3nt: TGTGCCAGTAGTTCGCCCCCGGGGGTAACCATACCCAACTATGGCTACACCTTC
CDR3aa: CASSSPPGVTIPNYGYTF
abundance: NA
v_gene: TRBV19
j_gene: TRBJ1-2
d_gene: NA

CDR3nt: TGTGCCAGCAGCTTAGTTGGGGGGGCCGATACGCAGTATTTT
CDR3aa: CASSLVGGADTQYF
abundance: NA
v_gene: TRBV5-6
j_gene: TRBJ2-3
d_gene: NA

CDR3nt: TGTGCCAGCAGCCACAGGGGGGCTAACACTGAAGCTTTCTTT
CDR3aa: CASSHRGANTEAFF
abundance: NA
v_gene: TRBV3-1/TRBV3-2
j_gene: TRBJ1-1
d_gene: TRBD1

CDR3nt: TGTGCCAGCAGCTTCGCGACAGGGGGCCCCTACGAGCAGTACTTC
CDR3aa: CASSFATGGPYEQYF
abundance: NA
v_gene: TRBV11-2
j_gene: TRBJ2-7
d_gene: TRBD1

CDR3nt: TGTGCCAGCAGCCGCAGCTCCTACAATGAGCAGTTCTTC
CDR3aa: CASSRSSYNEQFF
abundance: NA
v_gene: TRBV7-8
j_gene: TRBJ2-1
d_gene: NA

CDR3nt: TGTGCCAGCAGTTTACTCGGGGAATTAAAGACCCAGTACTTC
CDR3aa: CASSLLGELKTQYF
abundance: once
v_gene: TRBV28
j_gene: TRBJ2-5
d_gene: NA

CDR3nt: TGCGCCAGCAGCCAAGTATCAGGCGGGAGTACCCAGTACTTC
CDR3aa: CASSQVSGGSTQYF
abundance: NA
v_gene: TRBV4-1
j_gene: TRBJ2-5
d_gene: TRBD2

CDR3nt: TGTGCCAGTAGTATTGACGGGCGGGGGGGCCAAGAGACCCAGTACTTC
CDR3aa: CASSIDGRGGQETQYF
abundance: NA
v_gene: TRBV19
j_gene: TRBJ2-5
d_gene: TRBD2